This T cell receptor (beta chain) was retrieved from a study of response to subunit inactivated influenza vaccine. Trimming cost V 4 bases and J 7 bases, with 13 bases left between them. The CDR3 contains 13 residues. Germline V gives CDR1 SGHDN, CDR2 FVKESK. In TCRdb, the RT-PCR reads were re-called with MiXCR into one record per CDR3 protein. Seen here are about 700,000 distinct CDR3 sequences, 11% to 15% observed once, and the top ten hold roughly 7.2%. Findings and limits, study-wide: Authors suggested that a seasonal influenza vaccination recruits few new T cells each time.

Regarding this clonotype: The target antigen is unknown.

The receptor's source is a man aged 50 to 60 who received an inactivated influenza vaccine. The chain is built from TRBV14 and TRBJ1-2; TRBD1 might be the D (5 bases). The sample here was PBMCs from blood, taken approximately 15 days before vaccination. The CDR3 here is CASSPTAGRGYTF. The CDR3, as DNA: TGTGCCAGCAGCCCGACAGCGGGTCGTGGCTACACCTTC.